The 21 T cell receptor beta chains reported below all come from one sample, sequenced in a study of blood T cell repertoires in COVID-19. The data were produced by immunoSEQ multiplex PCR, yet TCRdb's version contains in-frame clones alone and is incomplete. The sample consists of about 57,000 clones, more than 75% of them appearing once. Source material: peripheral blood. Source of these receptors: a woman of 80 years or more with acute or convalescent COVID-19.

V is TRBV6-5 and J is TRBJ1-2; 8 nucleotides match TRBD1. J was trimmed by 7 bases and V by 6 bases; bases with no gene match: 7. The CDR3 contains 13 residues. The germline CDR1 and CDR2 sequences are MNHEY and SVGAGI. This CDR3 reads CASRLDRVFGYTF. CDR3 in DNA: TGTGCCAGCAGGCTGGACAGGGTGTTTGGCTACACCTTC.

CDR3 in amino acids: CASSLAGEADTQYF. The CDR3 nucleotides are TGTGCCAGCAGCTTAGCGGGAGAGGCAGATACGCAGTATTTT. This chain connects TRBV7-9 to TRBJ2-3; perhaps TRBD2 as D (5 bases). This CDR3 spans 14 amino acids. The V gene's germline CDR1 is SEHNR and CDR2 FQNEAQ (reference sequence). Trimming shortened V by 0 bases and J by 4 bases, and 8 bases separated the two germline ends. The whole variable domain, remainder taken from reference TRBV7-9 and TRBJ2-3, is DTGVSQNPRHKITKRGQNVTFRCDPISEHNRLYWYRQTLGQGPEFLTYFQNEAQLEKSRLLSDRFSAERPKGSFSTLEIQRTEQGDSAMYLCASSLAGEADTQYFGPGTRLTVL.

The chain combines TRBV7-8 with TRBJ2-1; 7 positions agree with TRBD2. V shed 1 base, J shed 9 bases, and the junction held 12 bases outside the gene matches. Germline CDR1 reads SGHVS; CDR2 reads FQNEAQ. This CDR3 has 16 amino acids. CDR3 loop: CASSLDGLGSLGEQFF. The CDR3, as DNA: TGTGCCAGCAGCTTAGACGGACTAGGCAGTCTTGGTGAGCAGTTCTTC.

The chain couples TRBV21-1 to TRBJ1-2; the table calls TRBD1, which could not be checked here. TRBV21-1 is listed as a pseudogene. The CDR3 is made up of 16 amino acids. The CDR3 loop reads CASSKTSTGEDYGYTF. In DNA, the CDR3 is TGTGCCAGCAGCAAGACTTCGACAGGGGAAGACTATGGCTACACCTTC.

The chain links TRBV7-9 to TRBJ1-1; 8 bases fit TRBD1. V trimming: 8 bases; J trimming: 0 bases; junction bases outside the gene matches: 8. Germline-derived CDR1 and CDR2 are SEHNR and FQNEAQ (reference sequence). The CDR3 is made up of 15 amino acids. The CDR3 sequence is CASRPDRGVNTEAFF. The CDR3 nucleotides are TGTGCCAGCCGACCTGACAGGGGAGTGAACACTGAAGCTTTCTTT.

This clone appeared a few times. The V and J genes are TRBV2 and TRBJ1-1; 7 bases agree with TRBD1. Germline CDR1 and CDR2: SNHLY and FYNNEI. The CDR3 is 14 amino acids. J gave up 1 base and V 6 bases, and 5 bases lay outside the gene matches. The CDR3 sequence: CASRGQTSNTEAFF. Here the CDR3 DNA reads TGTGCCAGCAGGGGACAGACCTCGAACACTGAAGCTTTCTTT.

CDR3 nucleotides: TGTGCCAGCAGTTCCCTGTTAACTAGCGGGAACACCGGGGAGCTGTTTTTT. This sequence encodes CASSSLLTSGNTGELFF. The chain has TRBV27 and TRBJ2-2, with TRBD2 matching 8 bases. Germline CDR1 reads MNHEY; CDR2 reads SMNVEV (reference sequence). J lost 1 base, V lost 4 bases, and 8 bases had no gene match. This CDR3 is 17 amino acids long.

The chain carries TRBV7-8 and TRBJ1-5, with TRBD1 as a possible D gene (5 bases). Germline V lookup: CDR1 SGHVS, CDR2 FQNEAQ. The CDR3 totals 15 residues. V lost 2 bases and J lost 5, with 13 bases in between. The CDR3 nucleotides are TGTGCCAGCAGCTTATACCAGGGAGGTGATCAGCCCCAGCATTTT. Protein sequence: CASSLYQGGDQPQHF. Full variable domain (outside the CDR3, taken from reference TRBV7-8 and TRBJ1-5): GAGVSQSPRYKVAKRGQDVALRCDPISGHVSLFWYQQALGQGPEFLTYFQNEAQLDKSGLPSDRFFAERPEGSVSTLKIQRTQQEDSAVYLCASSLYQGGDQPQHFGDGTRLSIL.

V usage is TRBV3-1 (or the pseudogene TRBV3-2) and J usage is TRBJ2-7; 8 bases match TRBD2. Germline values: CDR1 LGHDT, CDR2 YNNKEL (reference sequence). This CDR3 comprises 12 residues. The trim removed 1 base at V and 13 bases at J, leaving 6 bases unmatched. CDR3 bases: TGTGCCAGCAGCCAAGGACTAGCGCGTGTATACTTC. Protein: CASSQGLARVYF.

This clone was counted a single time. The J gene is TRBJ1-5, the V gene TRBV28; no clear D gene. CDR3 length: 15 residues. With 6 bases removed from V and 0 bases from J, the gap between germline ends came to 12 bases. CDR1 and CDR2 (germline): MDHEN, SYDVKM. The CDR3 sequence is CASRKRQNSNQPQHF. CDR3 nucleotides: TGTGCCAGCAGAAAAAGACAAAATAGCAATCAGCCCCAGCATTTT.

The chain uses TRBV12-3 or TRBV12-4 and TRBJ1-4; D unclear. This CDR3 region has 13 residues. V lost 6 bases and J lost 4, with 9 bases in between. CDR3 DNA sequence: TGTGCCAGCAGCTTGCGGCTTAATGAAAAACTGTTTTTT. The encoded protein is CASSLRLNEKLFF.

In its sample, this clone was seen a few times. J is TRBJ2-5 and V is TRBV7-9, with D perhaps matching TRBD1 (6 bases). The CDR3 spans 14 residues. V shed 1 base and J shed 5 bases, with 11 bases lying between them. Germline V CDR1 and CDR2: SEHNR, FQNEAQ (reference sequence). The CDR3 reads CASSLGGLLETQYF. CDR3 nucleotide sequence: TGTGCCAGCAGCTTAGGGGGGCTGCTGGAGACCCAGTACTTC. Looking up the rest from reference TRBV7-9 and TRBJ2-5 gives the full variable domain: DTGVSQNPRHKITKRGQNVTFRCDPISEHNRLYWYRQTLGQGPEFLTYFQNEAQLEKSRLLSDRFSAERPKGSFSTLEIQRTEQGDSAMYLCASSLGGLLETQYFGPGTRLLVL.

This chain's CDR3 is CAIRSGTGYNEQFF. CDR3 DNA sequence: TGTGCCATCAGATCCGGGACAGGGTACAATGAGCAGTTCTTC. The chain couples TRBV10-3 to TRBJ2-1, with 9 bases matching TRBD1. There are 14 residues in the CDR3. The ends lost 6 bases at V and 4 bases at J; junction bases unmatched: 4. The germline gives CDR1 ENHRY, CDR2 SYGVKD.

The chain has TRBV4-1 and TRBJ2-3; no reliable D call. This CDR3 contains 14 residues. V lost 4 bases and J lost 3, with 11 bases in between. CDR1 and CDR2 from the germline V gene are MGHRA and YSYEKL. CDR3 loop: CASSLGPVTDTQYF. The CDR3 coding sequence is TGCGCCAGCAGCCTCGGTCCCGTTACAGATACGCAGTATTTT.

This chain connects TRBV2 to TRBJ1-1, with a weak D call TRBD1 (5 bases). The germline V gene has CDR1 SNHLY and CDR2 FYNNEI. Trimming cost V 6 bases and J 2 bases, with 13 bases left between them. The CDR3 totals 14 residues. The CDR3 DNA reads TGTGCCAGCAGGGGTCTAAGGGGAAACACTGAAGCTTTCTTT. As protein: CASRGLRGNTEAFF.

This chain connects TRBV7-9 to TRBJ2-7, with TRBD1 matching over 7 bases. Germline CDR1 reads SEHNR; CDR2 reads FQNEAQ (reference sequence). After removal of 5 bases from V and 3 bases from J, the junction contained 7 bases not matched to a gene. CDR3 length: 14 amino acids. The CDR3 DNA reads as TGTGCCAGCAGCGATAGGACAGGTATCTACGAGCAGTACTTC. This encodes CASSDRTGIYEQYF.

V is TRBV3-1 (or the pseudogene TRBV3-2) and J is TRBJ2-3; 8 bases are a match to TRBD2. CDR3 length: 16 amino acids. Germline V CDR1 and CDR2: LGHDT, YNNKEL (reference sequence). The V and J ends lost 4 bases and 6 bases, in that order; junction bases with no gene match: 12. The CDR3 loop is CASSRRLANSMDTQYF. The CDR3 DNA sequence: TGTGCCAGCAGCCGCAGACTAGCGAACAGCATGGATACGCAGTATTTT.

This clone was counted a few times. J is TRBJ2-2 and V is TRBV25-1; 7 bases match TRBD2. The J segment lost 3 bases and the V segment lost 3 bases, leaving 4 bases of the junction unmatched. The CDR3 has 15 residues. The germline CDR1 and CDR2 sequences are MGHDK and SYGVNS. The CDR3 loop reads CASSDGRTDTGELFF. In nucleotides, the CDR3 is TGTGCCAGCAGTGACGGGAGGACGGACACCGGGGAGCTGTTTTTT.

The chain is built from TRBV6-5 and TRBJ2-7; TRBD1 agrees at 10 bases. The CDR3 sequence is 15 residues long. J lost 4 bases, V lost 7 bases, and 10 bases had no gene match. CDR1 and CDR2 (germline): MNHEY, SVGAGI. Written as DNA, the CDR3 is TGTGCCAGCACCACCGGGACAGGGGTCGGGTACGAGCAGTACTTC. Protein product: CASTTGTGVGYEQYF.

The chain uses TRBV18 and TRBJ1-6; the D gene is possibly TRBD1 (6 bases). CDR3 size: 15 residues. CDR1 is KGHSH and CDR2 is LQKENI in the germline V gene. V lost 3 bases, J lost 10 bases, and 16 bases lay in between. In nucleotides, the CDR3 is TGTGCCAGCTCACCCCTGGACAGCCTTTTGTCACCCCTCCACTTT. This codes for CASSPLDSLLSPLHF.

This chain joins TRBV18 and TRBJ2-5; D is perhaps TRBD2 (5 bases). Germline V gives CDR1 KGHSH, CDR2 LQKENI. V lost 3 bases and J 5 bases, leaving 10 bases between the germline ends. CDR3 length: 13 amino acids. CDR3 amino acids: CASSPTRFETQYF. For the CDR3, the DNA is TGTGCCAGCTCACCCACTAGATTCGAGACCCAGTACTTC.